This passage covers 16 T cell receptor beta chains from one sample sequenced in a study of CXCR3-negative and CXCR3-positive naive CD8 T cells. With UMI labels, 5' RACE was used to prepare the TRB cDNA libraries. TCRdb reprocessed the 5' RACE reads; each CDR3 protein has one entry and no DNA is given. Here the sample table reports 70,000 to 100,000 distinct CDR3 sequences. Sequenced: naive CXCR3- CD8+ T cells from blood. The sample's subset: CD45RO-CCR7+CD27+CD95- naive CD8+ T cells lacking CXCR3 (TNR3-). These receptors were collected from a human donor in good health. Some clones in this sample may be carry-over from other donors' samples.

This chain joins TRBV24-1 and TRBJ2-5. Per germline, CDR1 KGHDR and CDR2 SFDVKD. This CDR3 is 12 amino acids long. The CDR3 is CATSDSFETQYF.

The chain has TRBV11-2 and TRBJ2-7. This CDR3 comprises 12 residues. The germline gives CDR1 SGHAT, CDR2 FQNNGV. CDR3 in amino acids: CASSFSRYEQYF.

The rearrangement uses TRBV7-9 and TRBJ2-3; absent DNA, TCRdb's TRBD1 call cannot be checked. Germline CDR1 SEHNR, CDR2 FQNEAQ (reference sequence). CDR3 length: 15 amino acids. The chain's CDR3 is CASSLWGQGTDTQYF.

The chain has TRBV6-5 and TRBJ2-7; there is no DNA to check the TCRdb D call of TRBD2. Germline CDR1 MNHEY, CDR2 SVGAGI. This CDR3 has 15 residues. CDR3 sequence: CASSTLSGSMYEQYF.

The chain employs TRBV7-9 and TRBJ2-3; TCRdb designates TRBD2, a call that cannot be tested without DNA. The germline gives CDR1 SEHNR, CDR2 FQNEAQ (reference sequence). The CDR3 runs to 17 residues. CDR3 in amino acids: CASSSDLAEPSTDTQYF.

This chain uses TRBV29-1 with TRBJ1-1. CDR1 and CDR2 (germline): SQVTM, ANQGSEA. The length of the CDR3 is 12 residues. CDR3 amino acids: CSVDSHNTEAFF. The full variable domain, in which reference TRBV29-1 and TRBJ1-1 provide the parts outside the CDR3, is SAVISQKPSRDICQRGTSLTIQCQVDSQVTMMFWYRQQPGQSLTLIATANQGSEATYESGFVIDKFPISRPNLTFSTLTVSNMSPEDSSIYLCSVDSHNTEAFFGQGTRLTVV.

This sequence joins TRBV29-1 and TRBJ2-3. This CDR3 contains 12 residues. Germline V CDR1 and CDR2: SQVTM, ANQGSEA. The CDR3 region is CSVLMGTDTQYF.

The V gene is TRBV5-1, the J gene TRBJ2-7. Germline values: CDR1 SGHRS, CDR2 YFSETQ. The CDR3 length is 14 residues. CDR3 sequence reads: CASSLSAGVVEQYF. The full variable domain, with the rest looked up from reference TRBV5-1 and TRBJ2-7, is KAGVTQTPRYLIKTRGQQVTLSCSPISGHRSVSWYQQTPGQGLQFLFEYFSETQRNKGNFPGRFSGRQFSNSRSEMNVSTLELGDSALYLCASSLSAGVVEQYFGPGTRLTVT.

The chain joins TRBV7-9 to TRBJ2-3; TCRdb designates TRBD2, a call that cannot be tested without DNA. CDR1 is SEHNR, CDR2 FQNEAQ, per germline (reference sequence). The CDR3 is made up of 18 amino acids. CDR3 sequence: CASSLPIGASGSGDTQYF.

The chain carries TRBV29-1 and TRBJ2-7; TCRdb lists TRBD1, though no DNA is available to test this call. The CDR3 runs 14 residues. Germline-derived CDR1 and CDR2 are SQVTM and ANQGSEA. The CDR3 loop reads CSVEDTGETYEQYF.

The rearrangement links TRBV6-2 or TRBV6-3 to TRBJ2-1; without DNA, the TCRdb call of TRBD2 cannot be checked. The CDR3 has 14 amino acids. CDR1 MNHEY and CDR2 SVGEGT come from the germline V gene. CDR3 in amino acids: CASSLAGGPNEQFF.

This sequence joins TRBV15 and TRBJ2-7. The length of the CDR3 is 13 residues. CDR1 and CDR2 from the germline V gene are LNHNV and YYDKDF (reference sequence). The CDR3: CATSRGILEEQYF.

The genes are TRBV28 and TRBJ2-1; TCRdb gives TRBD1 as the D gene, but with no DNA this cannot be confirmed. Germline-derived CDR1 and CDR2 are MDHEN and SYDVKM. This CDR3 has 17 amino acids. The CDR3: CASSLDRRPSSYNEQFF.

The gene calls are TRBV13 and TRBJ2-1; TCRdb returns TRBD2, unconfirmable since there is no DNA. Germline V gene lookup returns CDR1 PRHDT and CDR2 FYEKMQ (reference sequence). The CDR3 is made up of 15 amino acids. CDR3 amino acids: CASSYPGTRGNEQFF.

The rearrangement joins TRBV7-2 to TRBJ2-3; TCRdb returns TRBD2, unconfirmable since there is no DNA. Germline lookup yields CDR1 SGHTA and CDR2 FQGNSA. There are 15 residues in the CDR3. The CDR3 sequence is CASSSPSGLTDTQYF.

The gene calls are TRBV9 and TRBJ2-1; TCRdb's D gene call, TRBD2, goes unchecked for lack of DNA. The CDR3 extends over 15 amino acids. CDR1 and CDR2 from the germline V gene are SGDLS and YYNGEE. The CDR3 loop is CASSVSSGSVDEQFF.